Below are 25 T cell receptor beta chains sequenced from a single sample in a study of shared clonotypes between healthy human individuals. The data were produced by immunoSEQ multiplex PCR, yet TCRdb's version contains in-frame clones alone and is incomplete. Among millions of clones listed, over 85% were seen once. Material for sequencing was naive CD4+ T cells sorted from blood. The subset: CD45RA+ positively selected. The receptors derive from a man between 18 and 29 years old in good health.

The V and J genes are TRBV30 and TRBJ1-6, with D perhaps matching TRBD1 (6 bases). V was cut by 1 base and J by 3 bases, with 13 bases left in between. Germline V lookup: CDR1 GTSNPN, CDR2 SVGIG (reference sequence). This CDR3 comprises 16 residues. CDR3 nucleotide sequence: TGTGCCTGGAGTGAGAAAACAGGGTTCTATAATTCACCCCTCCACTTT. It specifies CAWSEKTGFYNSPLHF.

This rearrangement joins TRBV9 to TRBJ2-1; 11 bases agree with TRBD2. The CDR3 length is 16 residues. The germline V gene has CDR1 SGDLS and CDR2 YYNGEE. With V trimmed by 2 bases and J by 8 bases, 9 bases remained unmatched. For the CDR3, the DNA is TGTGCCAGCAGCGTTTCTGCTAGCGGGGGGCGCGATGAGCAGTTCTTC. It specifies CASSVSASGGRDEQFF.

The V call is TRBV4-3, the J call TRBJ2-4; the match to TRBD2 covers 7 bases. CDR1 and CDR2 from the germline V gene are LGHNA and YSLEER. Trimming cost V 1 base and J 0 bases; bases outside gene matches: 12. The CDR3 covers 19 residues. CDR3 protein: CASSQVVAQAGLAKNIQYF. Written as DNA, the CDR3 is TGCGCCAGCAGCCAAGTTGTAGCGCAAGCGGGATTAGCCAAAAACATTCAGTACTTC.

Of note for this clone: At one boundary the junction diverges from the germline segment, which might be a read error. The chain couples TRBV5-1 to TRBJ2-3; tentative D call: TRBD1 (5 bases). Germline V gene data show CDR1 as SGHRS and CDR2 as YFSETQ. The length of the CDR3 is 15 residues. CDR3 in DNA: TGCGCCAGCAGCTTGGATCCAGGGCGCACGGATACGCAGTATTTT. Translating it yields CASSLDPGRTDTQYF.

CDR3 DNA sequence: TGTGCCAGCAGCTCCGGGGGGTTGGGGGATGAGACCCAGTACTTC. It codes for CASSSGGLGDETQYF. The chain couples TRBV6-5 to TRBJ2-5; 7 bases match TRBD2. Germline trimming cut 6 bases from V and 5 bases from J; bases unmatched to any gene: 12. Germline lookup yields CDR1 MNHEY and CDR2 SVGAGI. This CDR3 region has 15 residues.

This chain joins TRBV6-6 and TRBJ2-5; 7 bases line up with TRBD2. Germline V gene sequence: CDR1 MNHNY, CDR2 SVGAGI (reference sequence). The V and J ends lost 7 bases and 5 bases, in that order; junction bases with no gene match: 10. This CDR3 has 14 residues. The CDR3 nucleotides are TGTGCCAGCAATAGCGGGCCTATCAGGGAGACCCAGTACTTC. Encoded protein: CASNSGPIRETQYF.

The chain couples TRBV30 to TRBJ1-6, with TRBD1 as a possible D gene (5 bases). The CDR3 is 17 amino acids. Germline CDR1 GTSNPN, CDR2 SVGIG (reference sequence). V lost 2 bases, J lost 5 bases, and 19 bases lay in between. This chain's CDR3 is CAWSRAKIGTDNSPLHF. In DNA, the CDR3 is TGTGCCTGGAGTCGAGCCAAAATTGGGACGGATAATTCACCCCTCCACTTT. Full variable domain (missing parts from reference TRBV30 and TRBJ1-6): SQTIHQWPATLVQPVGSPLSLECTVEGTSNPNLYWYRQAAGRGLQLLFYSVGIGQISSEVPQNLSASRPQDRQFILSSKKLLLSDSGFYLCAWSRAKIGTDNSPLHFGNGTRLTVT.

This clone appeared once. Other DNA sequences in the same sample also yield this CDR3. The chain uses TRBV2 and TRBJ2-5; D unclear. CDR3 length: 11 residues. V lost 8 bases and J lost 1, with 5 bases in between. Germline CDR1 SNHLY, CDR2 FYNNEI. CDR3 sequence (DNA): TGTGCCAGCGGAGTCCAAGAGACCCAGTACTTC. Its protein is CASGVQETQYF.

The chain couples TRBV9 to TRBJ1-4, with 7 nucleotides matching TRBD1. From germline, CDR1 is SGDLS and CDR2 YYNGEE. The CDR3 covers 15 residues. Germline trimming cut 8 bases from V and 0 bases from J; bases unmatched to any gene: 7. CDR3 loop: CASLGDRPTNEKLFF. Here the CDR3 DNA reads TGTGCCAGTCTCGGGGACAGACCAACTAATGAAAAACTGTTTTTT.

The rearrangement joins TRBV13 to TRBJ1-3; perhaps TRBD1 as D (5 bases). Germline lookup yields CDR1 PRHDT and CDR2 FYEKMQ (reference sequence). Trimming removed 3 bases at V and 0 bases at J, with 9 bases between. CDR3 size: 15 residues. The CDR3 reads CASSFGGSSGNTIYF. Here the CDR3 DNA reads TGTGCCAGCAGCTTCGGGGGGAGCTCTGGAAACACCATATATTTT. Using reference TRBV13 and TRBJ1-3 for the parts outside the CDR3, the full variable domain is AAGVIQSPRHLIKEKRETATLKCYPIPRHDTVYWYQQGPGQDPQFLISFYEKMQSDKGSIPDRFSAQQFSDYHSELNMSSLELGDSALYFCASSFGGSSGNTIYFGEGSWLTVV.

The chain links TRBV2 to TRBJ2-7, with D perhaps matching TRBD2 (5 bases). CDR3 length: 17 residues. CDR1 and CDR2 (germline): SNHLY, FYNNEI. The V end was cut by 0 bases, the J end by 6 bases, with 21 bases between. For the CDR3, the DNA is TGTGCCAGCAGTGAAGCGCTTCGAGGGAAAACCTCGGGCGAGCAGTACTTC. This gives the protein CASSEALRGKTSGEQYF.

This rearrangement joins TRBV23-1 to TRBJ2-4; no clear D. Being an ORF, TRBV23-1 has a function that is uncertain. V was pared by 0 bases and J by 0 bases, with 15 bases between. The CDR3 is made up of 18 amino acids. This CDR3 is CASSQSLHAELAKNIQYF. In DNA form, the CDR3 reads TGCGCCAGCAGTCAATCCCTACATGCAGAACTAGCCAAAAACATTCAGTACTTC.

The rearrangement uses TRBV7-2 and TRBJ1-5; TRBD1 matches at 8 bases. V lost 4 bases to trimming and J lost 4 bases; unmatched junction nucleotides: 6. This CDR3 contains 15 residues. Germline CDR1 and CDR2: SGHTA and FQGNSA. The CDR3 DNA is TGTGCCAGCAGCTCGCCCGGACAGGGAAATCAGCCCCAGCATTTT. This sequence encodes CASSSPGQGNQPQHF. The whole variable domain, remainder taken from reference TRBV7-2 and TRBJ1-5, is GAGVSQSPSNKVTEKGKDVELRCDPISGHTALYWYRQSLGQGLEFLIYFQGNSAPDKSGLPSDRFSAERTGGSVSTLTIQRTQQEDSAVYLCASSSPGQGNQPQHFGDGTRLSIL.

This chain uses TRBV7-3 with TRBJ2-5, with TRBD2 matching over 10 bases. Germline V gives CDR1 SGHTA, CDR2 FQGTGA. The CDR3 length is 15 residues. J lost 5 bases, V lost 1 base, and 4 bases had no gene match. The CDR3 sequence is CASSLNPSGGETQYF. DNA for the CDR3: TGTGCCAGCAGCTTAAACCCTAGCGGGGGTGAGACCCAGTACTTC.

The genes are TRBV7-9 and TRBJ2-3, with TRBD2 matching 7 bases. The germline V gene encodes CDR1 SEHNR and CDR2 FQNEAQ (reference sequence). V lost 3 bases and J lost 0; bases outside the gene matches: 15. There are 19 residues in the CDR3. The CDR3 loop reads CASSLGVLGLAASTDTQYF. The CDR3, as DNA: TGTGCCAGCAGCTTGGGGGTTCTAGGGCTAGCGGCTAGCACAGATACGCAGTATTTT. Full variable domain (missing parts from reference TRBV7-9 and TRBJ2-3): DTGVSQNPRHKITKRGQNVTFRCDPISEHNRLYWYRQTLGQGPEFLTYFQNEAQLEKSRLLSDRFSAERPKGSFSTLEIQRTEQGDSAMYLCASSLGVLGLAASTDTQYFGPGTRLTVL.

The chain couples TRBV4-1 to TRBJ1-1, with D possibly TRBD1 on 6 matching bases. The CDR3 length is 17 residues. With 0 bases removed from V and 5 bases from J, the gap between germline ends came to 19 bases. CDR1 is MGHRA, CDR2 YSYEKL, per germline. The CDR3 loop reads CASSQDQVRGWGTEAFF. DNA of the CDR3: TGCGCCAGCAGCCAAGATCAAGTCAGGGGCTGGGGTACTGAAGCTTTCTTT.

With regard to this clone: Additional DNA sequences in this sample encode the identical CDR3. The chain has TRBV6-1 and TRBJ2-1; D not resolved. Trimming cost V 2 bases and J 2 bases, with 4 bases left between them. Germline loops: CDR1 MNHNS, CDR2 SASEGT. The CDR3 contains 13 residues. The CDR3 region has the DNA TGTGCCAGCAGTGAACCCGCCTACAATGAGCAGTTCTTC. Translating it yields CASSEPAYNEQFF.

Comment on this clone: The identical CDR3 is also encoded by other nucleotide sequences in the sample. The chain employs TRBV5-1 and TRBJ2-5; D not resolved. The V gene lost 0 bases and the J gene lost 2 bases, with 11 bases spanning the gap. From germline, CDR1 is SGHRS and CDR2 YFSETQ. CDR3 size: 15 residues. DNA of the CDR3: TGCGCCAGCAGCTTGGCCGAAGGGCCACAAGAGACCCAGTACTTC. Protein: CASSLAEGPQETQYF. Based on the CDR3 plus reference TRBV5-1 and TRBJ2-5, the full variable domain is KAGVTQTPRYLIKTRGQQVTLSCSPISGHRSVSWYQQTPGQGLQFLFEYFSETQRNKGNFPGRFSGRQFSNSRSEMNVSTLELGDSALYLCASSLAEGPQETQYFGPGTRLLVL.

The table lists this clone with a count of one. J is TRBJ2-6 and V is TRBV2; D is perhaps TRBD1 (5 bases). V lost 4 bases to trimming and J lost 4 bases, with 8 bases between them. Germline values: CDR1 SNHLY, CDR2 FYNNEI. This CDR3 comprises 14 residues. For the CDR3, the DNA is TGTGCCAGCAGTGCAGGGTCAGGGGCCAACGTCCTGACTTTC. This codes for CASSAGSGANVLTF.

This chain links TRBV7-2 with TRBJ1-3; 8 nucleotides align to TRBD1. The CDR3 has 16 residues. Per germline, CDR1 SGHTA and CDR2 FQGNSA. The junction had 6 bases not matched to a gene; V was cut back by 5 bases and J by 0 bases. CDR3 loop: CASSRGQAGSGNTIYF. CDR3 coding DNA: TGTGCCAGCAGCCGGGGACAGGCCGGCTCTGGAAACACCATATATTTT.

This chain joins TRBV2 and TRBJ2-3, with D tentatively TRBD1 or TRBD2 (5 bases each). The ends were cut back, 4 bases at V and 0 bases at J, with 11 bases in the middle. From germline, CDR1 is SNHLY and CDR2 FYNNEI. The CDR3 runs to 15 residues. CDR3 DNA: TGTGCCAGCAGTGGGGGCGGGCAAAGCACAGATACGCAGTATTTT. Residues: CASSGGGQSTDTQYF. Together with reference TRBV2 and TRBJ2-3, the CDR3 gives the full variable domain: EPEVTQTPSHQVTQMGQEVILRCVPISNHLYFYWYRQILGQKVEFLVSFYNNEISEKSEIFDDQFSVERPDGSNFTLKIRSTKLEDSAMYFCASSGGGQSTDTQYFGPGTRLTVL.

Concerning this clone itself: Other DNA sequences within the sample encode an identical CDR3. The chain is built from TRBV18 and TRBJ2-3; D uncertain. CDR3 length: 12 residues. Trimming stripped 1 base from V and 5 bases from J, with 4 bases between. The germline CDR1 and CDR2 sequences are KGHSH and LQKENI. The DNA for the CDR3 is TGTGCCAGCTCACCACGGGGAGATACGCAGTATTTT. Its protein is CASSPRGDTQYF.

Worth noting for this clone: The sample contains more than one DNA sequence encoding this CDR3. The chain has TRBV5-5 and TRBJ1-1; 7 bases match TRBD1. Trimming removed 4 bases from V and 2 bases from J; junction bases left unmatched: 5. Germline CDR1 is SGHKS and CDR2 is YYEKEE (reference sequence). CDR3 length equals 14 residues. CDR3 nucleotides: TGTGCCAGCAGCCCAAGACAGGGAAACACTGAAGCTTTCTTT. Translation: CASSPRQGNTEAFF.

V usage is TRBV7-2 and J usage is TRBJ1-1; D is uncertain. The CDR3 has 12 residues. Trimming left V 4 bases short and J 10 bases short, with 13 bases between. CDR1 SGHTA and CDR2 FQGNSA come from the germline V gene. The CDR3 bases are TGTGCCAGCAGCTCACGGCTGAACGGAGCTTTCTTT. Translation: CASSSRLNGAFF.

The V call is TRBV19, the J call TRBJ1-4, with D perhaps TRBD1 (6 bases). The CDR3 has 14 residues. Germline V CDR1 and CDR2: LNHDA, SQIVND (reference sequence). Trimming stripped 3 bases from V and 4 bases from J, with 9 bases between. The CDR3 nucleotides are TGTGCCAGTAGTATCGGGGGCAATAATGAAAAACTGTTTTTT. It encodes CASSIGGNNEKLFF.